The subject of this entry is one T cell receptor beta chain. The antigen is unknown. The sample belongs to a study of cytomegalovirus exposure and HLA in healthy donors. Clones were sequenced by immunoSEQ multiplex PCR, and TCRdb holds only the in-frame ones, with some missing. The sample yields about 180,000 clones, roughly 89% seen once. The CDR3 extends over 16 amino acids. The germline V gene encodes CDR1 SEHNR and CDR2 FQNEAQ (reference sequence). With 4 bases removed from V and 0 bases from J, the gap between germline ends came to 12 bases. Study-level findings and limits: The study listed about 150 cytomegalovirus-associated TCR beta chains. The majority of TCR sequences were rare, yet some public TCRs appeared in many donors.

V is TRBV7-9 and J is TRBJ2-2; a weak D match, TRBD1 (6 bases). The source material was PBMCs. The TCR comes from a woman under 40 in good health and CMV-seronegative. CDR3 sequence: CASSSLDSTNTGELFF. The CDR3 DNA is TGTGCCAGCAGCTCTCTGGACAGTACGAACACCGGGGAGCTGTTTTTT.